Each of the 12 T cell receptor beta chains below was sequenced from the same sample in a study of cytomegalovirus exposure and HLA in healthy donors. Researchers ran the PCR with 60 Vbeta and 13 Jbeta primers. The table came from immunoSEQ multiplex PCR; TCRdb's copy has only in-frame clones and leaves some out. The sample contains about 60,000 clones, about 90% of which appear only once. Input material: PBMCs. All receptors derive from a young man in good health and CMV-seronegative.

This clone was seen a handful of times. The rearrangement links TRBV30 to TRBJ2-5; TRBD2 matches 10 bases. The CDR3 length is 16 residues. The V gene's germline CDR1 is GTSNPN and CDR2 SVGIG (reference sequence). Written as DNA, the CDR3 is TGTGCATCGGACCCGAGTAGCGGGGGGACGGCGGAGACCCAGTACTTC. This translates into CASDPSSGGTAETQYF.

Here the CDR3 DNA reads TGTGCCAGCAGCCCGACAGGTCCTAACTATGGCTACACCTTC. This sequence encodes CASSPTGPNYGYTF. The gene calls are TRBV7-8 and TRBJ1-2; D might be TRBD1 (6 bases). Deletions cut 5 bases from V and 0 bases from J, with 10 bases between. Germline V gene data show CDR1 as SGHVS and CDR2 as FQNEAQ. The CDR3 totals 14 residues.

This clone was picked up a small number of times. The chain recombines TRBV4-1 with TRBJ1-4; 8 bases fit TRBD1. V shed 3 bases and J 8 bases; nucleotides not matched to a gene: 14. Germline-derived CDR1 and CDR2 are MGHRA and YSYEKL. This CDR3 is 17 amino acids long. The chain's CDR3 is CASSHDQTGVGREKLFF. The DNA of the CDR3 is TGCGCCAGCAGCCATGATCAGACAGGGGTAGGACGAGAAAAACTGTTTTTT.

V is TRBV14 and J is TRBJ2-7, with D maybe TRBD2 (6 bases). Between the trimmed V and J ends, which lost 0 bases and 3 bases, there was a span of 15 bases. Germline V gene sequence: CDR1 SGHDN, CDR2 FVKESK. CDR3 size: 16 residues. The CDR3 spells CASSQEGWGDGYEQYF. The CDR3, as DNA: TGTGCCAGCAGCCAAGAGGGTTGGGGGGATGGCTACGAGCAGTACTTC.

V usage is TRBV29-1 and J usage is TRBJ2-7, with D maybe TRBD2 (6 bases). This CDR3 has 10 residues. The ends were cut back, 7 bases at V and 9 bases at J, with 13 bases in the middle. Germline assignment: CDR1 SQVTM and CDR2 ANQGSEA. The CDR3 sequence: CSASDTSQYF. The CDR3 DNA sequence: TGCAGCGCTAGCGACACTTCGCAGTACTTC.

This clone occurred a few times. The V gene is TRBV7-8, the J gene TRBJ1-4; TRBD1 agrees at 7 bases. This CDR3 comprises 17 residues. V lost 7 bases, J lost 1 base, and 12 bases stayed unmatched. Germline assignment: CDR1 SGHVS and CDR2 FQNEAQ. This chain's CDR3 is CASTQLQGSQTNEKLFF. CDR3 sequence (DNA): TGTGCCAGCACCCAACTACAGGGGTCGCAAACTAATGAAAAACTGTTTTTT.

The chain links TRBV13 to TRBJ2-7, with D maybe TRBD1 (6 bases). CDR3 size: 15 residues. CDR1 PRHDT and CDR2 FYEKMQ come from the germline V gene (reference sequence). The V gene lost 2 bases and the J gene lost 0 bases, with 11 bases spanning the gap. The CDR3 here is CASSLRGGSSYEQYF. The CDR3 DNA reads TGTGCCAGCAGCTTACGTGGGGGCAGCTCCTACGAGCAGTACTTC.

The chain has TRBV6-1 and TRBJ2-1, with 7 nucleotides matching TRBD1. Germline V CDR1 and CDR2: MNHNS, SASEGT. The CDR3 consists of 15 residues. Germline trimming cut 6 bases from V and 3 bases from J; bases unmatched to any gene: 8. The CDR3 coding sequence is TGTGCCAGCAGGCCTAGGGGGCCGCTCTACAATGAGCAGTTCTTC. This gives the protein CASRPRGPLYNEQFF.

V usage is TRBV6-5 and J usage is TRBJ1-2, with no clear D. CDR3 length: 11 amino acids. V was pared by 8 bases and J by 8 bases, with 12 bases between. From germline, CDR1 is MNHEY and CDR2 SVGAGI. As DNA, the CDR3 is TGTGCCAGCGGGCCCTCCTGGGGCTACACCTTC. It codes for CASGPSWGYTF.

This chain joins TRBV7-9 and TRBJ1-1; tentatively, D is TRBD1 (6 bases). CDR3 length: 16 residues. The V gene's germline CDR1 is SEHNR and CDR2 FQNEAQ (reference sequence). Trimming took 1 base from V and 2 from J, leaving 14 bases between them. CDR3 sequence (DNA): TGTGCCAGCAGCTTAGACAGATGGGGGGGCAACACTGAAGCTTTCTTT. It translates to CASSLDRWGGNTEAFF.

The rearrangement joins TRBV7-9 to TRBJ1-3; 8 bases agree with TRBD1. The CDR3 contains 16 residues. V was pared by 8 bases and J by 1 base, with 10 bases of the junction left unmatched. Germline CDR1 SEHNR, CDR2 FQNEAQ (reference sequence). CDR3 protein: CASGLTGQVSGNTIYF. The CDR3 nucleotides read TGTGCCAGCGGGTTGACGGGACAGGTATCTGGAAACACCATATATTTT.

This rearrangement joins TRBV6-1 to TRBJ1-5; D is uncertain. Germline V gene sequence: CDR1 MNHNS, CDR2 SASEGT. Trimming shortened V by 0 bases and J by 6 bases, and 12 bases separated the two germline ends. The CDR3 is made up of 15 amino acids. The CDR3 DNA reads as TGTGCCAGCAGTGAAGCGAGGGTGGAATTTCAGCCCCAGCATTTT. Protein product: CASSEARVEFQPQHF.